This TCR beta chain originates from a study of T cells after yellow fever vaccination. CDR1 and CDR2 from the germline V gene are DFQATT and SNEGSKA (reference sequence). There are 14 residues in the CDR3. V lost 6 bases, J lost 6 bases, and 8 bases stayed unmatched. Universal primer sites and UMIs were introduced during 5'RACE template-switching synthesis of TCR cDNA. MiXCR, run by TCRdb on the 5' RACE reads, gives a single entry per CDR3 protein. The sample carries 250,000 or so distinct CDR3 sequences, over 6.5% recorded once. Sequencing was performed on CD4+ T cells sorted from PBMCs, taken on the day of the yellow fever booster vaccination. The genes are TRBV20-1 and TRBJ2-1; 10 positions agree with TRBD2. The receptor comes from a man aged 25 to 45 who received the YFV17D yellow fever vaccine. The CDR3 nucleotides read TGCAGTGCCCTATCGGGGACTAGCGCCAATGAGCAGTTCTTC. It codes for CSALSGTSANEQFF.